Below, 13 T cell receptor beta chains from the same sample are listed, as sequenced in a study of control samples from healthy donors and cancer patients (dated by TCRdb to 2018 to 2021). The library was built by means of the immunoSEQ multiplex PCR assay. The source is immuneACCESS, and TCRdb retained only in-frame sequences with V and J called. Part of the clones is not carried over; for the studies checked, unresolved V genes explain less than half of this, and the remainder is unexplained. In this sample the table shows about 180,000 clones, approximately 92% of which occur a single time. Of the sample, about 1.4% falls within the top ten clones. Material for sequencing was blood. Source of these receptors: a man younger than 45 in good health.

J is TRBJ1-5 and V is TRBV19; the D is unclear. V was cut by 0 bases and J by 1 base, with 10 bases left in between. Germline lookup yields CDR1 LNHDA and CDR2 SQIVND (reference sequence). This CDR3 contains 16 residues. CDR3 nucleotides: TGTGCCAGTAGTATAGATAGGTTGCGGAGCAATCAGCCCCAGCATTTT. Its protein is CASSIDRLRSNQPQHF.

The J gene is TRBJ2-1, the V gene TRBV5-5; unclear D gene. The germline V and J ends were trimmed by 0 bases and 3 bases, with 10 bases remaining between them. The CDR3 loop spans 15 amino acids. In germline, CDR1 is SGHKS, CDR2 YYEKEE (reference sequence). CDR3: CASSLAWLNYNEQFF. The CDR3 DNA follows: TGTGCCAGCAGCTTGGCCTGGCTTAACTACAATGAGCAGTTCTTC.

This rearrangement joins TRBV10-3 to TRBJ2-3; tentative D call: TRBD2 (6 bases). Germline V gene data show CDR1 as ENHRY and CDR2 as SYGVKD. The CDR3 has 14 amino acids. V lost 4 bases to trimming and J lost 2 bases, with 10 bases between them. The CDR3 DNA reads TGTGCCATCAGTGCTGGGACTTCCACAGATACGCAGTATTTT. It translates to CAISAGTSTDTQYF.

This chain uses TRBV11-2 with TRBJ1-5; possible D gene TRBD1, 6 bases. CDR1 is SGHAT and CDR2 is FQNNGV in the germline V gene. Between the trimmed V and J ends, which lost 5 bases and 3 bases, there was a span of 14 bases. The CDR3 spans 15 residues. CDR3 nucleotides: TGTGCCAGCAGCCAGGGACAAGGCTACAATCAGCCCCAGCATTTT. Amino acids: CASSQGQGYNQPQHF.

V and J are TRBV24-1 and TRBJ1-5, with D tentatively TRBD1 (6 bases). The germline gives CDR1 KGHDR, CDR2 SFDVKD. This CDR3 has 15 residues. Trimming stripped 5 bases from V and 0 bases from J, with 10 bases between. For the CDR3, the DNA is TGTGCCACCAGTGCCGGACAGTTTAGCAATCAGCCCCAGCATTTT. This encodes CATSAGQFSNQPQHF.

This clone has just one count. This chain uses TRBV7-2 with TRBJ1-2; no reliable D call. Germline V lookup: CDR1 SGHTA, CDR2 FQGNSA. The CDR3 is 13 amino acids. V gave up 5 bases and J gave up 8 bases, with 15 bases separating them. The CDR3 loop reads CASSPRSLGGYTF. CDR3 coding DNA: TGTGCCAGCAGCCCCAGATCCTTGGGGGGCTACACCTTC.

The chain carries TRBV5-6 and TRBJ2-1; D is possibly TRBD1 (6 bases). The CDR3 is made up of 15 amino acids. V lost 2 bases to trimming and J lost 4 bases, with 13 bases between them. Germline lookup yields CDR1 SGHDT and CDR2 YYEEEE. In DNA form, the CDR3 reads TGTGCCAGCAGCTTCCCGACAGGAACTTACAATGAGCAGTTCTTC. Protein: CASSFPTGTYNEQFF.

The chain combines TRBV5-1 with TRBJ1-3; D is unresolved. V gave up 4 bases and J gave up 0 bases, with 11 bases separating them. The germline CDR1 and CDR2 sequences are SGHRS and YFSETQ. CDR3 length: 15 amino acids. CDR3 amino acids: CASSLGGFSGNTIYF. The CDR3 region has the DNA TGCGCCAGCAGCCTGGGAGGATTCTCTGGAAACACCATATATTTT.

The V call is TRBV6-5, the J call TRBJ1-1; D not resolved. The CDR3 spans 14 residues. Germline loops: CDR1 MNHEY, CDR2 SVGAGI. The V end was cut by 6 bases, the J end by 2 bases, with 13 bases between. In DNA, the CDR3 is TGTGCCAGCAGCCGAAAAGCCAGTAACACTGAAGCTTTCTTT. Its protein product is CASSRKASNTEAFF.

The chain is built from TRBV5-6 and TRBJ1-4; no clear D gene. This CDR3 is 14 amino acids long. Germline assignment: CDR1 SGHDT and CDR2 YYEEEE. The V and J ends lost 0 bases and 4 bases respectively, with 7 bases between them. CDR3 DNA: TGTGCCAGCAGCTTGGATCGAGTTAATGAAAAACTGTTTTTT. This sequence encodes CASSLDRVNEKLFF. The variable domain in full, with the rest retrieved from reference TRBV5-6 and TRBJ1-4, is DAGVTQSPTHLIKTRGQQVTLRCSPKSGHDTVSWYQQALGQGPQFIFQYYEEEERQRGNFPDRFSGHQFPNYSSELNVNALLLGDSALYLCASSLDRVNEKLFFGSGTQLSVL.

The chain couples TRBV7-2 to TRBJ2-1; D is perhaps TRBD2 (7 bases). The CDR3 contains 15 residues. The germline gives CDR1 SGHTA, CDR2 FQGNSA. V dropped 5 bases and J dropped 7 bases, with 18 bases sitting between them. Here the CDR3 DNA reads TGTGCCAGCAGCCCTTCTGGGGGGGCCGGTAATGAGCAGTTCTTC. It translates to CASSPSGGAGNEQFF.

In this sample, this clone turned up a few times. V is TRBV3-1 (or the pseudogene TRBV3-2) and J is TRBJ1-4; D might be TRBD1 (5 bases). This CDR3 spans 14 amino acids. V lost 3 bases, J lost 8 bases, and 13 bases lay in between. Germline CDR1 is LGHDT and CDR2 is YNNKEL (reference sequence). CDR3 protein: CASSQGPGNEKLFF. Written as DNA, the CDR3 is TGTGCCAGCAGCCAGGGTCCAGGGAACGAAAAACTGTTTTTT.

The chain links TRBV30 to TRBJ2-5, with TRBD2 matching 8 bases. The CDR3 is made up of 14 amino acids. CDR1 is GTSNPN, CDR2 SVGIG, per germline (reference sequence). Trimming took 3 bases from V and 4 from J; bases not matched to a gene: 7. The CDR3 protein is CAWRLRGARETQYF. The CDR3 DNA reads TGTGCCTGGAGGTTGCGGGGGGCCCGAGAGACCCAGTACTTC.